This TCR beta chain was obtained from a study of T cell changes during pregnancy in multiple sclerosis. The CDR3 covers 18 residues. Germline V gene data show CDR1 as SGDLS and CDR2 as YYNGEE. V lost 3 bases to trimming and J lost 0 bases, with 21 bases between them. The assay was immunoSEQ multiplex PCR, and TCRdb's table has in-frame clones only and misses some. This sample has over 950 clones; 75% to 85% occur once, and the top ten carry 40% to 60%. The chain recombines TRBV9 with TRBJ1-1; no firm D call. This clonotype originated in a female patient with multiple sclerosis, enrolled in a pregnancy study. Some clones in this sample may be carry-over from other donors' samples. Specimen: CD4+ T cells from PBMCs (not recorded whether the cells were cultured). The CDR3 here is CASSAKGGGGLLNTEAFF. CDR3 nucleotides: TGTGCCAGCAGCGCCAAGGGAGGCGGAGGCCTTCTGAACACTGAAGCTTTCTTT.